The entry below gives a single TCR beta chain sequence along with its context. Its antigen is undetermined. This entry comes from a study of T cells in narcolepsy. Looking at the study overall: Patients with NT1 or NT2 and healthy control donors were enrolled. General study results and limits: No autoreactive T cell clone sequences appeared in some memory CD4+ repertoires. Healthy controls reportedly lacked the autoreactive clonotypes serially found in patients' blood. HCRT-specific and TRIB2-specific autoreactive clonotypes appeared among same-patient CSF and blood CD4+ clonotypes.

The table came from immunoSEQ multiplex PCR; TCRdb's copy has only in-frame clones and leaves some out. The profile shows fewer than 30,000 clones, roughly 85% of them singletons. The source of this sequence is a human donor with narcolepsy. Input material: CD45RA- memory CD4+ T cells from PBMCs.

This CDR3 reads CATSSNRGPQHF. The CDR3 bases are TGTGCCACCAGCAGTAATAGGGGCCCACAGCATTTT. The chain uses TRBV15 and TRBJ1-5; TRBD1 might be the D (5 bases). The CDR3 is 12 residues long. The V end lost 3 bases, the J end lost 13 bases, and 13 bases lay between the germline ends. Germline V gene data show CDR1 as LNHNV and CDR2 as YYDKDF (reference sequence).